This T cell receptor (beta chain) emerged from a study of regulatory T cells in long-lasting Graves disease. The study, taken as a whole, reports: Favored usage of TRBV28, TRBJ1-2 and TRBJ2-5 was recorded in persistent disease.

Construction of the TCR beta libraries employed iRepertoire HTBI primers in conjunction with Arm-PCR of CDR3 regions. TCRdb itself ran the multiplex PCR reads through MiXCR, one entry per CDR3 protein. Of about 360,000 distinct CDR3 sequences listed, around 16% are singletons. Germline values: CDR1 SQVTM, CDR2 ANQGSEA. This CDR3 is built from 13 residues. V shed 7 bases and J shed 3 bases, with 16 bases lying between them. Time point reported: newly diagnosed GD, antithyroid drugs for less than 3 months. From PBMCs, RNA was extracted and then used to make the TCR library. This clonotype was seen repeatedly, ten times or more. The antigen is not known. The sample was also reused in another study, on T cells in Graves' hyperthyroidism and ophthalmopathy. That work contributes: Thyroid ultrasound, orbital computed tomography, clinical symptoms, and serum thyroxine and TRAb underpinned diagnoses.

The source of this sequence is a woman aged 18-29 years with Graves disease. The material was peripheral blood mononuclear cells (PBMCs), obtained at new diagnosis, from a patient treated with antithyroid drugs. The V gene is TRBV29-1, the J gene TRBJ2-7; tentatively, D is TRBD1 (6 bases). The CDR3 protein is CSASRGSNYEQYF. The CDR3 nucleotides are TGCAGCGCAAGTAGGGGGAGCAACTACGAGCAGTACTTC.